Listed below are T cell receptor beta chains from one sample, sequenced in a study of shared clonotypes between healthy human individuals. TCRdb's table, derived via immunoSEQ multiplex PCR, lists solely in-frame clones and lacks some. The sample includes around 2.1 million clones, around 93% seen only once; the top ten take roughly 1.7%. The sample consisted of naive CD8+ T cells from PBMCs. These TCRs come from a man between 18 and 35 years old in good health. Some clones in this sample may be carry-over from other donors' samples. CDR3s include the opening cysteine and the closing phenylalanine or tryptophan. A D gene is named only where the DNA matches it firmly. Clone size appears in some rows only: once, few, many, or a class for an expanded clone.

j_gene | abundance | v_gene | d_gene | CDR3nt | CDR3aa
TRBJ2-7 | - | TRBV19 | - | TGTGCCAGTAGTACGTACGGACGGACCTACGAGCAGTACTTC | CASSTYGRTYEQYF
TRBJ1-2 | once | TRBV30 | - | TGTGCCTGGAAGAGCGGCCTCGAAGTGGACTATGGCTACACCTTC | CAWKSGLEVDYGYTF
TRBJ2-2 | - | TRBV7-3 | - | TGTGCCAGCAGCCCCAAGGGTCCGGGCAGGACAACTAACACCGGGGAGCTGTTTTTT | CASSPKGPGRTTNTGELFF
TRBJ1-1 | - | TRBV19 | TRBD1 | TGTGCCAGTATTCGATGGACAGGGTATGACACTGAAGCTTTCTTT | CASIRWTGYDTEAFF
TRBJ2-3 | - | TRBV28 | - | TGTGCCAGCAGTTTGACTCTCGGATTGGATCGGGCAGATACGCAGTATTTT | CASSLTLGLDRADTQYF
TRBJ2-5 | - | TRBV13 | - | TGTGCCAGCAGCGCCGCTGGGGGTGGGAAAGAGACCCAGTACTTC | CASSAAGGGKETQYF
TRBJ2-3 | - | TRBV9 | - | TGTGCCAGCAGCGTAGGTGACAGGCCAACAGATACGCAGTATTTT | CASSVGDRPTDTQYF
TRBJ1-2 | - | TRBV6-5 | TRBD1 | TGTGCCAGCAGTTACTCGAACACAGGGGATGGCTACACCTTC | CASSYSNTGDGYTF
TRBJ2-7 | - | TRBV2 | - | TGTGCCAGCAGTGACGAGAGCAGAGACTCCTACGAGCAGTACTTC | CASSDESRDSYEQYF
TRBJ2-7 | - | TRBV6-6 | - | TGTGCCAGCAGTTACCTTAATCCGGTGGGGGCCTACGAGCAGTACTTC | CASSYLNPVGAYEQYF
TRBJ2-1 | - | TRBV7-9 | - | TGTGCCAGCAGTTTACAGGGAAGCTCCTACAATGAGCAGTTCTTC | CASSLQGSSYNEQFF
TRBJ2-2 | - | TRBV5-1 | - | TGCGCCAGCAGCTTGGAATGGACGTCCATGTGGGGGGAGCTGTTTTTT | CASSLEWTSMWGELFF
TRBJ2-1 | - | TRBV7-8 | TRBD2 | TGTGCCAGCAGCTTATTTGTTCCTCTAGCGGGAGTGGATGAGCAGTTCTTC | CASSLFVPLAGVDEQFF
TRBJ2-1 | - | TRBV19 | - | TGTGCCAGTAGCCCGGACAGAAGCTCCTACAATGAGCAGTTCTTC | CASSPDRSSYNEQFF
TRBJ1-1 | - | TRBV4-1 | - | TGCGCCAGCAGCGTTCCCAGGGCCGCAGCTGAAGCTTTCTTT | CASSVPRAAAEAFF
TRBJ1-2 | - | TRBV5-6 | TRBD1 | TGTGCCAGCAGCTTGAACCGGGACAGCATTACCTACTATGGCTACACCTTC | CASSLNRDSITYYGYTF
TRBJ1-5 | - | TRBV6-1 | - | TGTGCCAGCACGGGCTCTCGGGCAGAGCCCCAGCATTTT | CASTGSRAEPQHF